This TCR beta chain was documented in a study of blood T cell repertoires in COVID-19. Study context: Acute-phase and convalescent COVID-19 samples originated in the United States, Italy and Spain. Sources were T cells, B-cell-depleted T cells, or PBMCs; the material itself was cDNA or gDNA.

Turning to this clone: Germline is not matched at one junction end, which may reflect a read error.

TCRdb keeps only in-frame clones here, not all; method: immunoSEQ multiplex PCR. The table shows approximately 300,000 clones, with around 85% occurring only once. The recovered donors of Cohort 3 showed two negative PCRs, clearance, or symptom resolution. The CDR3 has 13 residues. Germline V lookup: CDR1 MNHEY, CDR2 SVGAGI. Sequences were obtained from PBMCs or T cells enriched from blood (not recorded which). The rearrangement uses TRBV6-5 and TRBJ1-1; D gene unclear. This TCR was sampled from a young woman who had recovered from COVID-19. CDR3 nucleotide sequence: TGTGCCAGCAGAAGACACGGGAACATTGAAGCTTTCTTT. This gives the protein CASRRHGNIEAFF.